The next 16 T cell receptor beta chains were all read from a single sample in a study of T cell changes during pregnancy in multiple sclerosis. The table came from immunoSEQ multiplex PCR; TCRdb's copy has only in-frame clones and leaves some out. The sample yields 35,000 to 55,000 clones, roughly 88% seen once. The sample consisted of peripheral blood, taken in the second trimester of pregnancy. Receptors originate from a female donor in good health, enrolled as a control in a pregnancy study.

CDR3 sequence (DNA): TGTGCCAGCAGTTCCCATACGGACAGGGGAAGGGGGGCTTTCTTT. Translating gives CASSSHTDRGRGAFF. The rearrangement uses TRBV6-6 and TRBJ1-1; 9 nucleotides align to TRBD1. Germline-derived CDR1 and CDR2 are MNHNY and SVGAGI (reference sequence). This CDR3 comprises 15 residues. The ends lost 4 bases at V and 11 bases at J; junction bases unmatched: 14.

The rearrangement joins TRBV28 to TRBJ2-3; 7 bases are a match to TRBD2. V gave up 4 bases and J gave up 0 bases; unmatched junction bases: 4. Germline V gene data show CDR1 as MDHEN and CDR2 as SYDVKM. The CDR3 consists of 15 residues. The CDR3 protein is CASSSWGGSTDTQYF. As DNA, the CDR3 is TGTGCCAGCAGTTCATGGGGGGGGAGCACAGATACGCAGTATTTT.

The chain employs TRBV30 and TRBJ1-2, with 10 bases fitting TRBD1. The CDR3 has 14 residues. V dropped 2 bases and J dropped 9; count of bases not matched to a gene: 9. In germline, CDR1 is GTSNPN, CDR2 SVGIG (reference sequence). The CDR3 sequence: CAWSLRDRGSSYTF. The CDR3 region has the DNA TGTGCCTGGAGTCTCCGGGACAGGGGATCGAGCTACACCTTC.

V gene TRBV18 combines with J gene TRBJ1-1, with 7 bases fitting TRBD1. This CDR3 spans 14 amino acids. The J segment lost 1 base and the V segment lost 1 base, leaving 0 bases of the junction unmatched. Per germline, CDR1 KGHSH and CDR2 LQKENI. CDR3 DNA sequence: TGTGCCAGCTCACCACGACAGGGGAACACTGAAGCTTTCTTT. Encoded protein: CASSPRQGNTEAFF.

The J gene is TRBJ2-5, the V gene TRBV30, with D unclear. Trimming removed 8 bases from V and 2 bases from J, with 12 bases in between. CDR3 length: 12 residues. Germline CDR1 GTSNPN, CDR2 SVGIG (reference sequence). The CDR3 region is CATSRRQETQYF. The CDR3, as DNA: TGTGCCACTTCTCGCCGGCAAGAGACCCAGTACTTC.

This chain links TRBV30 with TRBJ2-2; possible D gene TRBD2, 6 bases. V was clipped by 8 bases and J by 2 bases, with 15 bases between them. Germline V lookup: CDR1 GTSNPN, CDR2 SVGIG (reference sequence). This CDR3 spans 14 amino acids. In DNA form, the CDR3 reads TGTGCCCGTGGGGCGGGAATTAACACCGGGGAGCTGTTTTTT. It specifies CARGAGINTGELFF.

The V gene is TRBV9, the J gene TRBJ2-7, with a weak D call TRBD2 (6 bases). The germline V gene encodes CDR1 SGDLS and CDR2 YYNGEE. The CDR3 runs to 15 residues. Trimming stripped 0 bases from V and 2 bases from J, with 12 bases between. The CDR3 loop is CASSVGTGLTYEQYF. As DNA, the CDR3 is TGTGCCAGCAGCGTAGGAACAGGACTAACCTACGAGCAGTACTTC.

The CDR3 DNA sequence: TGTGCCAGCAGCCAATCGACAGGGAACACTGAAGCTTTCTTT. This encodes CASSQSTGNTEAFF. The chain is built from TRBV7-9 and TRBJ1-1; TRBD1 is a possible D gene (6 bases). CDR3 length: 14 amino acids. From germline, CDR1 is SEHNR and CDR2 FQNEAQ (reference sequence). V lost 5 bases to trimming and J lost 1 base, with 11 bases between them.

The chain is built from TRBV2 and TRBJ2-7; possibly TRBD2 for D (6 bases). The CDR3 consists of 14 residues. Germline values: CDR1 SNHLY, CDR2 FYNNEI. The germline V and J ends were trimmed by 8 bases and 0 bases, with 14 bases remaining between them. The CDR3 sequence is CASLRGISSYEQYF. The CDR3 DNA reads TGTGCCAGCTTACGGGGGATAAGCTCCTACGAGCAGTACTTC.

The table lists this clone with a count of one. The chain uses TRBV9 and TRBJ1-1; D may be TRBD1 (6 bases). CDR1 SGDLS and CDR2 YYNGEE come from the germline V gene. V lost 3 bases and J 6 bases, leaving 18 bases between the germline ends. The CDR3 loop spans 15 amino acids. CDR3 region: CASSASTGVVPEAFF. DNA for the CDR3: TGTGCCAGCAGCGCTTCGACAGGAGTTGTCCCTGAAGCTTTCTTT.

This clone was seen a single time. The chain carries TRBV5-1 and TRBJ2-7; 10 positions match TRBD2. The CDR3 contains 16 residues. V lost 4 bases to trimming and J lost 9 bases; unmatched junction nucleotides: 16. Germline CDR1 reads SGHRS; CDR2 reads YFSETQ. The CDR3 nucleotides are TGCGCCAGCAGCGCGATAGGTCGACTAGCGGGTGGCTGGCAGTACTTC. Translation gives CASSAIGRLAGGWQYF.

The CDR3 reads CASSQGASYNEQFF. In nucleotides, the CDR3 is TGTGCCAGTTCTCAGGGGGCGTCCTACAATGAGCAGTTCTTC. The chain carries TRBV19 and TRBJ2-1, with 8 bases fitting TRBD1. The CDR3 contains 14 residues. Trimming took 8 bases from V and 1 from J; bases not matched to a gene: 4. Germline CDR1 LNHDA, CDR2 SQIVND (reference sequence).

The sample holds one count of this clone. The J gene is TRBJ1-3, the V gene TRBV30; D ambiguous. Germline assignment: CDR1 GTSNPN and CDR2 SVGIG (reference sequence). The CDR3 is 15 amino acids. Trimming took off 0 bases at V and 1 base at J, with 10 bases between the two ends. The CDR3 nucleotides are TGTGCCTGGAGTGTACGAGGGAGGTCTGGAAACACCATATATTTT. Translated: CAWSVRGRSGNTIYF.

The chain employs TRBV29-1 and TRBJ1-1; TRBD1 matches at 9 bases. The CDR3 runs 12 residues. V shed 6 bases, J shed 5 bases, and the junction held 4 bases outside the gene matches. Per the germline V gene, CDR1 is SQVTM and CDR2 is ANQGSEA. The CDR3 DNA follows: TGCAGCGTCGACAGGGGGGGAACTGAAGCTTTCTTT. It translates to CSVDRGGTEAFF.

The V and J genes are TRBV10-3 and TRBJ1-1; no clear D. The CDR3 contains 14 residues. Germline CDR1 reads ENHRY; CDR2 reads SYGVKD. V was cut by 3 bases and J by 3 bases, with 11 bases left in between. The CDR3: CAISEFGEDTEAFF. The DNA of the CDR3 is TGTGCCATCAGTGAATTCGGGGAGGACACTGAAGCTTTCTTT.

The DNA of the CDR3 is TGTGCCAGTAGTATATGGGGCCGGGGGGCGCTGACTGGGGCCAACGTCCTGACTTTC. Translation: CASSIWGRGALTGANVLTF. V and J are TRBV19 and TRBJ2-6; the D gene is possibly TRBD2 (7 bases). The germline CDR1 and CDR2 sequences are LNHDA and SQIVND (reference sequence). The CDR3 is 19 amino acids. V was trimmed by 2 bases and J by 2 bases, leaving 19 bases between them. Combining the CDR3 with reference TRBV19 and TRBJ2-6 gives the whole variable domain DGGITQSPKYLFRKEGQNVTLSCEQNLNHDAMYWYRQDPGQGLRLIYYSQIVNDFQKGDIAEGYSVSREKKESFPLTVTSAQKNPTAFYLCASSIWGRGALTGANVLTFGAGSRLTVL.